This T cell receptor (beta chain) comes out of a study of T cells in Graves' hyperthyroidism and ophthalmopathy. The PBMCs were taken from roughly 9.3 ml of fresh peripheral blood. The investigators amplified TCR beta CDR3 regions from RNA transcripts. With the HTBI primer set, the TCR CDR3 went through a first round of RT-PCR. TCRdb re-called the multiplex PCR reads with MiXCR, one entry per CDR3 protein. The profile covers 600,000 or so distinct CDR3 sequences, with 14% appearing a single time and around an eighth taken by the ten largest. In its sample, this clonotype was seen a few times. Material: blood. The clonotype was recovered from a woman in her forties or fifties with Graves' ophthalmopathy.

This chain's CDR3 is CATSLIPRGDQPQHF. DNA of the CDR3: TGTGCCACCAGTTTGATTCCAAGAGGGGATCAGCCCCAGCATTTT. The J gene is TRBJ1-5, the V gene TRBV15; possibly TRBD1 for D (5 bases). The CDR3 is 15 residues long. Germline V gives CDR1 LNHNV, CDR2 YYDKDF (reference sequence). Trimming took 6 bases from V and 5 from J, leaving 17 bases between them.